This T cell receptor (beta chain) originates from a study of shared clonotypes between healthy human individuals. CDR1 and CDR2 (germline): LNHDA, SQIVND (reference sequence). The junction had 9 bases not matched to a gene; V was cut back by 6 bases and J by 2 bases. The CDR3 is 15 amino acids. CD45RO-negative cells were positively selected for CCR7, leaving out terminally differentiated effector memory CD45RA+ cells. None of the donors, who were healthy HIV-negative adults, had recently had acute infections or vaccinations. For every subset, genomic DNA was evenly distributed across several immunoSEQ plates. The protocol was immunoSEQ multiplex PCR, while the TCRdb copy is restricted to in-frame clones and leaves out a portion. The sample carries around 1.9 million clones, 85% to 95% recorded once.

This chain links TRBV19 with TRBJ1-1; 7 nucleotides match TRBD1. Specimen: naive CD8+ T cells from PBMCs. The source of this sequence is a man between 18 and 35 years old in good health. Some clones in this sample may be carry-over from other donors' samples. CDR3 sequence: CASSPRTGENTEAFF. The CDR3 coding sequence is TGTGCCAGTAGCCCCAGGACAGGCGAAAACACTGAAGCTTTCTTT.